This entry is about one T cell receptor (beta chain). Sequencing was performed with immunoSEQ multiplex PCR; in TCRdb, only in-frame clones are kept and a portion is missing. The table lists around 70,000 clones, around 84% of them singletons. This sample was included in a study of OX40 agonist ivuxolimab in advanced cancers. Germline assignment: CDR1 MNHEY and CDR2 SMNVEV (reference sequence). The V gene end was trimmed by 3 bases and the J gene end by 4 bases; junction bases not matched to a gene: 9. CDR3 length equals 17 residues. The starting material was CD4+ or CD8+ T cells sorted from blood, obtained in a trial of the OX40 agonist ivuxolimab. This chain uses TRBV27 with TRBJ2-1; 10 bases map to TRBD2. This TCR was recovered from an adult with an advanced solid tumor such as melanoma, head and neck, liver or kidney cancer. The chain's CDR3 is CASSFSPPSGGYNEQFF. The CDR3 DNA sequence: TGTGCCAGCAGTTTTTCCCCCCCTAGCGGGGGATACAATGAGCAGTTCTTC.